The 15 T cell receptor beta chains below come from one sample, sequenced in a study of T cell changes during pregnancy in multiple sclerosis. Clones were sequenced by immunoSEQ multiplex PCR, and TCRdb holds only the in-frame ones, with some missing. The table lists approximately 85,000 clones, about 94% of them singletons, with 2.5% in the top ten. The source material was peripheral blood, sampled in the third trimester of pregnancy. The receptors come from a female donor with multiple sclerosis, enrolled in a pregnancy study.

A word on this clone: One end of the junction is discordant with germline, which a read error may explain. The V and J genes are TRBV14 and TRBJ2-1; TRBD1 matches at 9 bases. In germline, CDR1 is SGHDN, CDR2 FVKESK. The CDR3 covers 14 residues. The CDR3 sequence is CASSPNWGGTGTLF. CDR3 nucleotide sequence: TGTGCCAGCAGCCCCAATTGGGGGGGGACAGGGACCCTCTTC.

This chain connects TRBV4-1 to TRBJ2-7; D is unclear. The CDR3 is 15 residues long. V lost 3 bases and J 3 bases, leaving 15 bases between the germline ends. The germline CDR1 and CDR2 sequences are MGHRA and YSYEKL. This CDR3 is CASSHTPAVGYEQYF. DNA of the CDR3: TGCGCCAGCAGCCACACCCCCGCGGTGGGCTACGAGCAGTACTTC.

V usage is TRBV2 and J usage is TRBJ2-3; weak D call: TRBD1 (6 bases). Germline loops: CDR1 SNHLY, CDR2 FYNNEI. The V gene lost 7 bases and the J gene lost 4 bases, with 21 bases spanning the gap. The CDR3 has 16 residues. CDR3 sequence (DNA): TGTGCCAGCACCGAGGGGACATACGGGAACTCAGATACGCAGTATTTT. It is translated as CASTEGTYGNSDTQYF.

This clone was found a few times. The CDR3 protein is CASSVRLPVDPQHF. The CDR3 DNA is TGTGCCAGCAGTGTGCGGCTCCCGGTAGACCCCCAGCATTTT. The V and J genes are TRBV6-1 and TRBJ1-5; the D is unclear. CDR1 MNHNS and CDR2 SASEGT come from the germline V gene. This CDR3 spans 14 amino acids. Deletions cut 4 bases from V and 10 bases from J, with 17 bases between.

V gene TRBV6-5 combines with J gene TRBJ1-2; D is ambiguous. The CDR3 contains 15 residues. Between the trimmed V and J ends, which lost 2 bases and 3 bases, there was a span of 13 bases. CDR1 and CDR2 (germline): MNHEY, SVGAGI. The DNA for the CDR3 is TGTGCCAGCAGTTACCAGGAGGGTAGCTACTATGGCTACACCTTC. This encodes CASSYQEGSYYGYTF.

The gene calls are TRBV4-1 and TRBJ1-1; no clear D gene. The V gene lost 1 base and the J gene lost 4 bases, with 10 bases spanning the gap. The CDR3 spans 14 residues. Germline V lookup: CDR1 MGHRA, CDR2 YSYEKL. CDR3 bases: TGCGCCAGCAGCCAAGGGGCTATCAGCACTGAAGCTTTCTTT. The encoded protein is CASSQGAISTEAFF.

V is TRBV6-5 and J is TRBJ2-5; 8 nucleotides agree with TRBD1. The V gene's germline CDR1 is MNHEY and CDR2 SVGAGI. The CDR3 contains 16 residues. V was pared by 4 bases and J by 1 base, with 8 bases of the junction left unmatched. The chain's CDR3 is CASSFPAGTGQETQYF. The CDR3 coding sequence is TGTGCCAGCAGTTTCCCTGCCGGGACAGGCCAAGAGACCCAGTACTTC.

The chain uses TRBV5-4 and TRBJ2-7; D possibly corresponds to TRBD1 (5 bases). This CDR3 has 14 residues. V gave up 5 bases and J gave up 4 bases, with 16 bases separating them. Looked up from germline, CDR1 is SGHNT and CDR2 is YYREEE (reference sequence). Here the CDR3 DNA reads TGTGCCAGCAGTTTAGGGCCAGGGATTTACGAGCAGTACTTC. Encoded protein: CASSLGPGIYEQYF.

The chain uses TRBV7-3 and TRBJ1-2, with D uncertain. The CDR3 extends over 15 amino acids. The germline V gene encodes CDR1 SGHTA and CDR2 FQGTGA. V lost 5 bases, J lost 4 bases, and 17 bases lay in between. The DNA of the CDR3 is TGTGCCAGCAGCGAAAAAGGCGAGGGTCCCTATGGCTACACCTTC. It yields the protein CASSEKGEGPYGYTF.

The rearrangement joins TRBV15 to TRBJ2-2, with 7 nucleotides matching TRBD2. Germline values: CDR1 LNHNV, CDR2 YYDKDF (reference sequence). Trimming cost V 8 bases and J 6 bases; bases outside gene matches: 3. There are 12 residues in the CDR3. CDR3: CATGGVAGELFF. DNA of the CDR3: TGTGCCACCGGGGGGGTCGCCGGGGAGCTGTTTTTT.

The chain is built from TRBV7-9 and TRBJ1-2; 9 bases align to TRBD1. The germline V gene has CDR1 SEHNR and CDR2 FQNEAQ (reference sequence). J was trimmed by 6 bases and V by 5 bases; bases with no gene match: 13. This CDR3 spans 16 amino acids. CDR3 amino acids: CASSTRPGQGRDGYTF. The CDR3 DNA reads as TGTGCCAGCAGCACCCGACCGGGACAGGGAAGGGATGGCTACACCTTC.

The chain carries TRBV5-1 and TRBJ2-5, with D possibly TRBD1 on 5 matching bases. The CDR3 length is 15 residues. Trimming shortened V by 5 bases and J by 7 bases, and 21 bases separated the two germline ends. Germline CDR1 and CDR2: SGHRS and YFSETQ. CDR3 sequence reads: CASRADTGSVGTQYF. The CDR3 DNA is TGCGCCAGCAGGGCTGATACAGGTTCGGTGGGGACCCAGTACTTC.

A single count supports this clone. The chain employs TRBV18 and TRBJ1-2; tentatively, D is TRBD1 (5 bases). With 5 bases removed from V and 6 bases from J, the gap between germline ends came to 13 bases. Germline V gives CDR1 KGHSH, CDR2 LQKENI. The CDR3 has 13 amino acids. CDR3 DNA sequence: TGTGCCAGCTCATCGACAGCGCGTGATGGCTACACCTTC. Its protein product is CASSSTARDGYTF.

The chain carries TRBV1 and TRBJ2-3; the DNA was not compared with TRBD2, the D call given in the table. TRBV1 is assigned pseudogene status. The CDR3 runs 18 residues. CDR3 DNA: TGCACCAGCAGGATCCCGGGACTAGCGGGGGGAGTCACAGATACGCAGTATTTT. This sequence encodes CTSRIPGLAGGVTDTQYF.

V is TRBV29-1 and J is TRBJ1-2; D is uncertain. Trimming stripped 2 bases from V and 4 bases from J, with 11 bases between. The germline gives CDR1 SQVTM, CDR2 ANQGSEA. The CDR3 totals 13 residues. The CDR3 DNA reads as TGCAGCGTTGAAAAGCAGGCAGGCTATGGCTACACCTTC. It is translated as CSVEKQAGYGYTF.